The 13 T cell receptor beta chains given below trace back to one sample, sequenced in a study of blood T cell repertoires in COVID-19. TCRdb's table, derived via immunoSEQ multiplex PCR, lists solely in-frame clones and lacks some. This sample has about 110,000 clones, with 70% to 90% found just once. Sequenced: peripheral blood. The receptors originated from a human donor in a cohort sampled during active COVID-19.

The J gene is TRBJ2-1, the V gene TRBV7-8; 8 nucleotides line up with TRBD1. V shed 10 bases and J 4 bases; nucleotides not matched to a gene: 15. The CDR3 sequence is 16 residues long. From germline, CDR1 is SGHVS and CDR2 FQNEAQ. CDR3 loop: CATTDRAAEGYNEQFF. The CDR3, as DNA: TGTGCCACGACGGACAGGGCGGCCGAGGGTTACAATGAGCAGTTCTTC.

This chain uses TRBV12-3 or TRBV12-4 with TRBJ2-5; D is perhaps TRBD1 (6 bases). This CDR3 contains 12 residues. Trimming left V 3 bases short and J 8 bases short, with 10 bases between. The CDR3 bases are TGTGCCAGCAGTTTTGAGGGGGAAACCCAGTACTTC. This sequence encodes CASSFEGETQYF.

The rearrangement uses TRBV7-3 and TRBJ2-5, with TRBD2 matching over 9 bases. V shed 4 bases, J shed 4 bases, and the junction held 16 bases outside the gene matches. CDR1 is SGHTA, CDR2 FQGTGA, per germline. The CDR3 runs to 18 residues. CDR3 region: CASSSLGSGSQGRETQYF. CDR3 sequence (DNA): TGTGCCAGCAGCTCCCTCGGTAGCGGGAGCCAGGGTCGAGAGACCCAGTACTTC.

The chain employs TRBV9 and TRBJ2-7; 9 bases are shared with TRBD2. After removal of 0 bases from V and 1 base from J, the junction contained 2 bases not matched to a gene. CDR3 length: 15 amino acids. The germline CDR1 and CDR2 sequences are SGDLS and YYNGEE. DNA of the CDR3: TGTGCCAGCAGCGTAGAGAGCGGGGGGTCCTACGAGCAGTACTTC. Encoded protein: CASSVESGGSYEQYF.

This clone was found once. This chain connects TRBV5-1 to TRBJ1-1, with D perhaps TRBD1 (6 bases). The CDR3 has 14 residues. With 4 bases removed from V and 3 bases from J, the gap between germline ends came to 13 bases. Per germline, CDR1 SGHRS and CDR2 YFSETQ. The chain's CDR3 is CASSEQGWDTEAFF. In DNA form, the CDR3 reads TGCGCCAGCAGCGAACAGGGATGGGACACTGAAGCTTTCTTT. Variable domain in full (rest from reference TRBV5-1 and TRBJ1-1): KAGVTQTPRYLIKTRGQQVTLSCSPISGHRSVSWYQQTPGQGLQFLFEYFSETQRNKGNFPGRFSGRQFSNSRSEMNVSTLELGDSALYLCASSEQGWDTEAFFGQGTRLTVV.

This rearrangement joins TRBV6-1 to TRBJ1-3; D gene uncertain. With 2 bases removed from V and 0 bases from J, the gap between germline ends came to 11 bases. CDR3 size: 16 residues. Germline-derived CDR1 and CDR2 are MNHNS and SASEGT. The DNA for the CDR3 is TGTGCCAGCAGTGAAACATCAACCTTCTCTGGAAACACCATATATTTT. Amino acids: CASSETSTFSGNTIYF.

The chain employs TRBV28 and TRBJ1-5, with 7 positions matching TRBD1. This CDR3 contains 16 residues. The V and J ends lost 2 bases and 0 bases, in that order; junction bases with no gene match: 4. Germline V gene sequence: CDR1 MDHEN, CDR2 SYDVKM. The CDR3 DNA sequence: TGTGCCAGCAGTTTAATCGGGACAGCTAGCAATCAGCCCCAGCATTTT. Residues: CASSLIGTASNQPQHF.

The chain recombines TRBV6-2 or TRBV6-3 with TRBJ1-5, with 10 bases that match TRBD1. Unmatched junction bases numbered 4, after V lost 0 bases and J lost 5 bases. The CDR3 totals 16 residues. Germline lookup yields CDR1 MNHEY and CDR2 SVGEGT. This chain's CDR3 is CASSYSGQGIDQPQHF. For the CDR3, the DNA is TGTGCCAGCAGTTACTCGGGACAGGGGATCGATCAGCCCCAGCATTTT.

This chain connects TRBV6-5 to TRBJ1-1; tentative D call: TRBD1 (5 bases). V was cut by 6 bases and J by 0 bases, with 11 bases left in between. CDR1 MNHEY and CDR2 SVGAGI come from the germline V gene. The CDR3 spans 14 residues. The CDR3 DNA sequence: TGTGCCAGCAGAAAAACAGGAATGAACACTGAAGCTTTCTTT. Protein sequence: CASRKTGMNTEAFF.

Written as DNA, the CDR3 is TGTGCCAGTACTAGGGGGACAGATACGCAGTATTTT. Its translation is CASTRGTDTQYF. The chain couples TRBV19 to TRBJ2-3, with TRBD1 as a possible D gene (6 bases). The CDR3 length is 12 residues. The germline gives CDR1 LNHDA, CDR2 SQIVND (reference sequence). The V end was cut by 7 bases, the J end by 3 bases, with 8 bases between. Supplemented by reference TRBV19 and TRBJ2-3, the full variable domain reads DGGITQSPKYLFRKEGQNVTLSCEQNLNHDAMYWYRQDPGQGLRLIYYSQIVNDFQKGDIAEGYSVSREKKESFPLTVTSAQKNPTAFYLCASTRGTDTQYFGPGTRLTVL.

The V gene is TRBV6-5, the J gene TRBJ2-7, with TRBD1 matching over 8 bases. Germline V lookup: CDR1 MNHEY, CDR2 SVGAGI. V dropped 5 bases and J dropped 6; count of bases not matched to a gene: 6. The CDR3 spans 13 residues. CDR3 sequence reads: CASSQTGAVEQYF. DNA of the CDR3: TGTGCCAGCAGTCAGACAGGGGCCGTCGAGCAGTACTTC.

The DNA of the CDR3 is TGTGCCAGTAGTATAACAGGGGCCTACGAGCAGTACTTC. Amino acids: CASSITGAYEQYF. The V call is TRBV19, the J call TRBJ2-7; 7 bases are shared with TRBD1. J gave up 2 bases and V 2 bases, and 0 bases lay outside the gene matches. Germline V lookup: CDR1 LNHDA, CDR2 SQIVND (reference sequence). The CDR3 has 13 residues.

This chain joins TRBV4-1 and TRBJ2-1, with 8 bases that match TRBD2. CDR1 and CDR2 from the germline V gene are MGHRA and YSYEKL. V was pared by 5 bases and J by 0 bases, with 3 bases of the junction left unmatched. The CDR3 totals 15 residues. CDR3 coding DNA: TGCGCCAGCAGCGCCCTAGCGGGCTCCTACAATGAGCAGTTCTTC. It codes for CASSALAGSYNEQFF.